This T cell receptor beta chain came from a study of shared clonotypes between healthy human individuals. TCRdb's table, derived via immunoSEQ multiplex PCR, lists solely in-frame clones and lacks some. Of roughly 2.2 million clones listed, approximately 95% are singletons. The CDR3 covers 15 residues. The germline gives CDR1 SGHNT, CDR2 YYREEE (reference sequence). The V gene lost 3 bases and the J gene lost 6 bases, with 16 bases spanning the gap. The rearrangement joins TRBV5-4 to TRBJ2-1; D unclear. The sample taken for sequencing was naive CD4+ T cells from PBMCs. The sample's subset: CD45RA+ positively selected. This clonotype was sampled from a man in his late teens or twenties in good health. Some clones in this sample may be carry-over from other donors' samples. The CDR3 protein is CASSSGLLEPNEQFF. For the CDR3, the DNA is TGTGCCAGCAGCTCCGGGCTCTTAGAACCCAATGAGCAGTTCTTC.